What follows is one T cell receptor (beta chain) and its context. This CDR3 contains 15 residues. The germline V and J ends were trimmed by 0 bases and 7 bases, with 12 bases remaining between them. The germline V gene encodes CDR1 MGHDK and CDR2 SYGVNS. Sequenced by immunoSEQ multiplex PCR; TCRdb stores in-frame clones only, minus some. This sample has 400,000 to 500,000 clones, with around 90% found just once. This specimen comes from a study of control samples from healthy donors and cancer patients. What was sequenced was PBMCs. The source of this sequence is a man aged 40-49 years with head and neck cancer. This rearrangement joins TRBV25-1 to TRBJ1-4, with D unclear. The CDR3 reads CASSEYSVPGEKLFF. The CDR3 nucleotides read TGTGCCAGCAGTGAATATTCCGTCCCGGGTGAAAAACTGTTTTTT.